Each of the 31 T cell receptor beta chains below was sequenced from the same sample in a study of metastatic and nonmetastatic thyroid tumors. Thyroid surgery had not been preceded by any treatment in any patient. MiXCR re-clonotyped the PCR reads for TCRdb. The repertoire has under 30,000 clones, around a fifth of them found once; the top ten carry approximately 25%. The sample comprised blood. The receptors here all came from a male donor with papillary thyroid cancer or a benign thyroid nodule (not recorded which). Some clones in this sample may be carry-over from other donors' samples.

In this sample, this clone turned up many times. V is TRBV20-1 and J is TRBJ1-2, with D possibly being TRBD1 (6 bases). CDR3 size: 12 residues. The germline V gene has CDR1 DFQATT and CDR2 SNEGSKA (reference sequence). V lost 3 bases and J 6 bases, leaving 11 bases between the germline ends. This CDR3 is CSARGGYDGYTF. The CDR3 nucleotides read TGCAGTGCTAGGGGGGGCTATGATGGCTACACCTTC.

This clone was detected ten times or more. The genes are TRBV20-1 and TRBJ2-7; 9 positions agree with TRBD1. Trimming removed 6 bases from V and 0 bases from J; junction bases left unmatched: 6. Germline lookup yields CDR1 DFQATT and CDR2 SNEGSKA (reference sequence). CDR3 length: 14 residues. The CDR3 coding sequence is TGCAGTGCCGAAGGACAGGGGAGCTCCTACGAGCAGTACTTC. It codes for CSAEGQGSSYEQYF.

There are many counts of this clone. This chain connects TRBV6-2 or TRBV6-3 to TRBJ2-1, with 7 positions matching TRBD2. J was trimmed by 10 bases and V by 11 bases; bases with no gene match: 8. The CDR3 runs 11 residues. Germline V CDR1 and CDR2: MNHEY, SVGEGT. The CDR3 region is CAAGVLAEQFF. In DNA form, the CDR3 reads TGTGCCGCCGGGGTACTAGCGGAGCAGTTCTTC.

This clone was observed at least ten times. The chain is built from TRBV3-1 and TRBJ1-5; maybe TRBD1 (6 bases). Trimming took off 3 bases at V and 11 bases at J, with 17 bases between the two ends. This CDR3 is built from 14 residues. Germline CDR1 and CDR2: LGHDT and YNNKEL (reference sequence). CDR3 amino acids: CASSQAPTGLAQHF. For the CDR3, the DNA is TGTGCCAGCAGCCAGGCCCCCACAGGGTTGGCCCAGCATTTT.

A note on this clone: One junction end disagrees with the germline gene, perhaps due to a read error. The chain recombines TRBV27 with TRBJ1-3, with no clear D. The CDR3 totals 14 residues. Per the germline V gene, CDR1 is MNHEY and CDR2 is SMNVEV (reference sequence). CDR3 coding DNA: TGTGCCAGCAGTTTAACATGGCAAGGAAACACCATAAATTTT. This codes for CASSLTWQGNTINF.

This clone was recorded at least ten times. One junction end does not reproduce the germline sequence, and a read error may be involved. The genes are TRBV6-1 and TRBJ2-5; D uncertain. CDR1 and CDR2 from the germline V gene are MNHNS and SASEGT. There are 11 residues in the CDR3. The DNA for the CDR3 is TGTGCCAGCAGTGAGTTAGAGGCCCAGTACTTC. It encodes CASSELEAQYF.

At least ten counts were recorded for this clone. The chain recombines TRBV6-2 or TRBV6-3 with TRBJ2-3; no clear D. This CDR3 comprises 13 residues. Trimming removed 2 bases from V and 2 bases from J, with 5 bases in between. The germline gives CDR1 MNHEY, CDR2 SVGEGT. CDR3 sequence: CASSYRDTDTQYF. The CDR3 DNA reads as TGTGCCAGCAGTTACAGGGACACAGATACGCAGTATTTT.

This clone has at least ten counts. This chain joins TRBV6-1 and TRBJ2-7; 9 nucleotides agree with TRBD1. The CDR3 extends over 14 amino acids. CDR1 and CDR2 (germline): MNHNS, SASEGT. Trimming cost V 6 bases and J 3 bases; bases outside gene matches: 6. The CDR3 region is CASRRTGDVYEQYF. The CDR3, as DNA: TGTGCCAGCAGACGGACAGGGGACGTCTACGAGCAGTACTTC.

The CDR3, as DNA: TGTGCCTGGAGTGAAACAGGCAATCAGCCCCAGCATTTT. This sequence encodes CAWSETGNQPQHF. This chain links TRBV30 with TRBJ1-5; D gene ambiguous. CDR1 GTSNPN and CDR2 SVGIG come from the germline V gene (reference sequence). Trimming took off 1 base at V and 2 bases at J, with 6 bases between the two ends. This CDR3 comprises 13 residues.

This clone was seen at least ten times. V and J are TRBV10-3 and TRBJ1-5; D is uncertain. Per the germline V gene, CDR1 is ENHRY and CDR2 is SYGVKD. CDR3 length: 14 amino acids. With 5 bases removed from V and 0 bases from J, the gap between germline ends came to 8 bases. The CDR3 loop is CAISHDNSNQPQHF. The CDR3 DNA reads TGTGCCATCAGTCATGACAATAGCAATCAGCCCCAGCATTTT.

This clone came up many times. The gene calls are TRBV5-1 and TRBJ2-7, with D perhaps matching TRBD1 (6 bases). The CDR3 loop spans 14 amino acids. The V end was cut by 4 bases, the J end by 7 bases, with 18 bases between. Germline lookup yields CDR1 SGHRS and CDR2 YFSETQ. CDR3 amino acids: CASSGGPQSGEQYF. The DNA of the CDR3 is TGCGCCAGCAGCGGGGGCCCTCAATCTGGGGAGCAGTACTTC.

This clone has at least ten counts. The chain recombines TRBV2 with TRBJ1-2, with D perhaps matching TRBD1 (5 bases). V was clipped by 6 bases and J by 5 bases, with 13 bases between them. The germline CDR1 and CDR2 sequences are SNHLY and FYNNEI. CDR3 length: 13 amino acids. Here the CDR3 reads CASSQLGGYGYTF. The CDR3 DNA is TGTGCCAGCAGCCAACTGGGGGGGTATGGCTACACCTTC.

This clone has a count of ten or more. The chain has TRBV5-1 and TRBJ1-3, with no clear D. The CDR3 loop spans 13 amino acids. Germline V lookup: CDR1 SGHRS, CDR2 YFSETQ. V was cut by 0 bases and J by 3 bases, with 4 bases left in between. The CDR3: CASSLDDGNTIYF. In DNA, the CDR3 is TGCGCCAGCAGCTTGGATGATGGAAACACCATATATTTT.

This clone was observed many times. V is TRBV3-1 and J is TRBJ2-1; D uncertain. The CDR3 has 14 residues. Germline V gene sequence: CDR1 LGHDT, CDR2 YNNKEL (reference sequence). V dropped 0 bases and J dropped 6 bases, with 9 bases sitting between them. DNA for the CDR3: TGTGCCAGCAGCCAAGAGCACAACGGCAATGAGCAGTTCTTC. This translates into CASSQEHNGNEQFF.

This clone was observed many times. CDR3 nucleotide sequence: TGTGCCAGCAGTTATATATTTGACGGGAGGGCCACAGATACGCAGTATTTT. Amino acids: CASSYIFDGRATDTQYF. The chain couples TRBV6-2 or TRBV6-3 to TRBJ2-3, with TRBD2 matching over 8 bases. Germline CDR1 MNHEY, CDR2 SVGEGT. This CDR3 is 17 amino acids long. Germline trimming cut 3 bases from V and 2 bases from J; bases unmatched to any gene: 10.

This clone was found a few times. A single base separates this from a much larger clone, so it may be a read error. Other DNA sequences in the same sample also yield this CDR3. The genes are TRBV28 and TRBJ1-1, with a tentative D call TRBD1 (6 bases). Per the germline V gene, CDR1 is MDHEN and CDR2 is SYDVKM. V dropped 4 bases and J dropped 5 bases, with 17 bases sitting between them. This CDR3 region has 15 residues. CDR3 sequence: CASSSLRGGWTEAFF. The CDR3 DNA is TGTGCCAGCAGTTCACTCAGGGGCGGATGGACTGAAGCTTTCTTT.

This clone has a count of ten or more. This may be a read error, as it is one base from a much larger clone. The same CDR3 can be traced to other DNA sequences in this sample. The rearrangement uses TRBV12-3 or TRBV12-4 and TRBJ1-5, with a weak D call TRBD1 (6 bases). The CDR3 totals 14 residues. CDR3 bases: TGTGCCAGCAGCTTAGCGGGGGGCCGTCAGCCCCAGCATTTT. Translation: CASSLAGGRQPQHF.

In regard to this clone: At one of its ends the junction is not consistent with the germline gene, which may arise from a read error. This rearrangement joins TRBV28 to TRBJ2-1, with 13 bases that match TRBD2. Germline loops: CDR1 MDHEN, CDR2 SYDVKM. CDR3 length: 16 amino acids. This CDR3 is CDSSRLAGGPGNEQFF. The CDR3 bases are TGTGACAGCAGCCGACTAGCGGGAGGCCCAGGAAATGAGCAGTTCTTC.

This clone was seen ten or more times. The V call is TRBV3-1, the J call TRBJ2-4; D is uncertain. Per the germline V gene, CDR1 is LGHDT and CDR2 is YNNKEL (reference sequence). CDR3 length: 18 residues. Trimming removed 1 base from V and 0 bases from J, with 16 bases in between. CDR3 in amino acids: CASSQALGRPRAKNIQYF. The CDR3 coding sequence is TGTGCCAGCAGCCAAGCTCTCGGCAGGCCCCGAGCCAAAAACATTCAGTACTTC.

This clone was observed many times. V gene TRBV3-1 combines with J gene TRBJ1-3; D may be TRBD1 (5 bases). V lost 1 base, J lost 6 bases, and 13 bases lay in between. The CDR3 has 15 residues. Germline V gene sequence: CDR1 LGHDT, CDR2 YNNKEL (reference sequence). The CDR3 reads CASSQVLGTANTIYF. The CDR3 bases are TGTGCCAGCAGCCAAGTTCTGGGGACCGCAAACACCATATATTTT. Using reference TRBV3-1 and TRBJ1-3 for the parts outside the CDR3, the full variable domain is DTAVSQTPKYLVTQMGNDKSIKCEQNLGHDTMYWYKQDSKKFLKIMFSYNNKELIINETVPNRFSPKSPDKAHLNLHINSLELGDSAVYFCASSQVLGTANTIYFGEGSWLTVV.

The chain is built from TRBV20-1 and TRBJ1-5, with a tentative D call TRBD1 (5 bases). Trimming shortened V by 2 bases and J by 1 base, and 18 bases separated the two germline ends. The CDR3 has 17 amino acids. The V gene's germline CDR1 is DFQATT and CDR2 SNEGSKA (reference sequence). CDR3 coding DNA: TGCAGTGCTAGAAGCGGTCCGCAGGGAGGAAGCAATCAGCCCCAGCATTTT. It is translated as CSARSGPQGGSNQPQHF.

This clone came up many times. The chain carries TRBV27 and TRBJ1-3, with 7 bases matching TRBD1. CDR1 is MNHEY and CDR2 is SMNVEV in the germline V gene (reference sequence). J was trimmed by 4 bases and V by 6 bases; bases with no gene match: 6. This CDR3 has 14 residues. CDR3 DNA: TGTGCCAGCAGACGACAGGGATCAGGAAACACCATATATTTT. It yields the protein CASRRQGSGNTIYF.

At least ten counts were recorded for this clone. V gene TRBV7-9 combines with J gene TRBJ1-4; no clear D gene. Germline values: CDR1 SEHNR, CDR2 FQNEAQ (reference sequence). V lost 1 base, J lost 8 bases, and 8 bases lay in between. The CDR3 is made up of 13 amino acids. The CDR3 DNA follows: TGTGCCAGCAGCTTAGGGCCTCAGGAAAAACTGTTTTTT. Encoded protein: CASSLGPQEKLFF.

On this clone itself: The junction shows a germline mismatch at one end, possibly a read error. The rearrangement joins TRBV5-4 to TRBJ2-3; D is undetermined. The CDR3 consists of 13 residues. Per germline, CDR1 SGHNT and CDR2 YYREEE (reference sequence). CDR3 in amino acids: CPSSLVTPDTQYF. CDR3 coding DNA: TGTCCCAGCAGCTTGGTGACTCCAGATACGCAGTATTTT.

The V and J genes are TRBV5-1 and TRBJ1-1; D ambiguous. From germline, CDR1 is SGHRS and CDR2 YFSETQ. The CDR3 runs to 14 residues. V shed 0 bases and J shed 2 bases, with 8 bases lying between them. CDR3 bases: TGCGCCAGCAGCTTGGCCAACGCTAACACTGAAGCTTTCTTT. Its translation is CASSLANANTEAFF.

This clone was recorded at least ten times. The J gene is TRBJ1-2, the V gene TRBV7-2; maybe TRBD1 (5 bases). Germline V gene sequence: CDR1 SGHTA, CDR2 FQGNSA. This CDR3 spans 13 amino acids. Trimming took 5 bases from V and 8 from J, leaving 15 bases between them. The chain's CDR3 is CASSRQPWGGYTF. In DNA form, the CDR3 reads TGTGCCAGCAGCCGACAGCCCTGGGGAGGCTACACCTTC.

By proportion, this clone is medium-sized. The V and J genes are TRBV15 and TRBJ1-1, with D tentatively TRBD1 (5 bases). Germline V gene lookup returns CDR1 LNHNV and CDR2 YYDKDF (reference sequence). V gave up 5 bases and J gave up 0 bases, with 13 bases separating them. The CDR3 consists of 15 residues. The CDR3, as DNA: TGTGCCACCAGCGCCAGCGACAGCATGAACACTGAAGCTTTCTTT. Its translation: CATSASDSMNTEAFF.

This chain uses TRBV6-1 with TRBJ2-7, with a possible D match to TRBD1 (6 bases). The ends were cut back, 5 bases at V and 6 bases at J, with 17 bases in the middle. Germline V lookup: CDR1 MNHNS, CDR2 SASEGT. The CDR3 has 14 residues. The chain's CDR3 is CASSILTGGGEQYF. Here the CDR3 DNA reads TGTGCCAGCAGTATTCTGACAGGTGGCGGCGAGCAGTACTTC.

This clone was found a few times. This chain connects TRBV6-1 to TRBJ1-2; D is perhaps TRBD1 (6 bases). Trimming stripped 6 bases from V and 2 bases from J, with 16 bases between. This CDR3 region has 15 residues. The V gene's germline CDR1 is MNHNS and CDR2 SASEGT. This CDR3 reads CASSPGETGNYGYTF. As DNA, the CDR3 is TGTGCCAGCAGCCCCGGAGAAACAGGGAACTATGGCTACACCTTC.

This clone was picked up a small number of times. The rearrangement uses TRBV5-1 and TRBJ2-2; 15 nucleotides line up with TRBD2. The J segment lost 5 bases and the V segment lost 4 bases, leaving 3 bases of the junction unmatched. This CDR3 contains 16 residues. Per the germline V gene, CDR1 is SGHRS and CDR2 is YFSETQ. The CDR3 protein is CASSKGLAGGTGELFF. The CDR3 region has the DNA TGCGCCAGCAGCAAGGGACTAGCGGGAGGAACCGGGGAGCTGTTTTTT.

This clone appeared many times. The chain links TRBV30 to TRBJ1-5, with D possibly being TRBD1 (5 bases). V dropped 3 bases and J dropped 0 bases, with 15 bases sitting between them. Germline assignment: CDR1 GTSNPN and CDR2 SVGIG (reference sequence). The CDR3 has 16 amino acids. The CDR3 DNA sequence: TGTGCCTGGAGCCCGAAGATACAGGTTAGCAATCAGCCCCAGCATTTT. Translated, it gives CAWSPKIQVSNQPQHF.